Listed below are T cell receptor beta chains from one sample, sequenced in a study of T cell responses to AZD1222 COVID-19 vaccine. Generated by immunoSEQ multiplex PCR, the TCRdb table keeps only in-frame clones and is missing some. The table lists around 84,000 clones, more than 70% of them singletons. The material was peripheral blood, obtained on day 0 of AZD1222 vaccination. The receptor set was obtained from an adult in good health. CDR3s leave out the opening cysteine and the closing phenylalanine or tryptophan. Each record gives: V gene, clone size, J gene, CDR3 protein. The size entry is marked missing in some rows and otherwise reads once, few, many or a size class.

TRBV19	few	TRBJ2-7	ASRDLRGSGSYEQY
TRBV7-9	NA	TRBJ2-1	ASSATDPGEQF
TRBV6-6	NA	TRBJ2-1	ASSPLPSGVSYNEQF
TRBV4-1	NA	TRBJ1-4	ASSPAPRVAEEKLF
TRBV6-5	NA	TRBJ1-1	ASRAGGNTEAF
TRBV5-3	NA	TRBJ1-1	ARKGQGSGEAF
TRBV19	NA	TRBJ1-2	ASWDSLNYGYT
TRBV28	NA	TRBJ1-2	ASSGPITKHYT
TRBV19	NA	TRBJ2-3	ASRDRGAQRGTQY
TRBV7-8	NA	TRBJ2-7	ASSRGRQGTYEQY
TRBV24-1	once	TRBJ2-2	ATSDSDRGPWATGELF
TRBV3-1/TRBV3-2	NA	TRBJ1-4	ASSSPGVLF
TRBV13	NA	TRBJ1-2	ASSDMDLAAYGYT
TRBV5-4	NA	TRBJ1-2	ASSLWQGVYGYT
TRBV5-6	NA	TRBJ1-1	ASSPTGSRNTEAF
TRBV6-1	NA	TRBJ1-2	ASSEAGGGYGYT
TRBV24-1	NA	TRBJ1-2	ATSFGEGSYGYT